Shown below are 18 T cell receptor beta chains from a single sample sequenced in a study of CD8 T cells in ankylosing spondylitis. What these receptors recognize is not known. TCRdb reanalysed the 5' RACE reads using MiXCR and keeps one entry per CDR3 protein. The sample lists roughly 350,000 distinct CDR3 sequences, 7% to 9% occurring once. Study outcomes and limitations: There was a TCR beta motif, made of fewer than 10 highly homologous variants, that appeared characteristic of ankylosing spondylitis blood.

Sequenced material: blood, either unsorted or a sorted T cell fraction (not recorded which). These TCRs come from a male donor with ankylosing spondylitis.

The chain links TRBV29-1 to TRBJ2-3, with D possibly matching TRBD2 (5 bases). Between the trimmed V and J ends, which lost 0 bases and 0 bases, there was a span of 10 bases. The CDR3 spans 15 residues. Germline CDR1 reads SQVTM; CDR2 reads ANQGSEA. The CDR3 bases are TGCAGCGTTGAAGATCCCGGCGGGAGCACAGATACGCAGTATTTT. It specifies CSVEDPGGSTDTQYF.

The J gene is TRBJ2-7, the V gene TRBV7-2; TRBD2 matches 14 bases. With 3 bases clipped from V and 4 bases from J, the junction kept 5 bases outside the gene matches. Germline V gene lookup returns CDR1 SGHTA and CDR2 FQGNSA. CDR3 length equals 16 residues. The CDR3 reads CASSLSGTSGRYEQYF. CDR3 nucleotide sequence: TGTGCCAGCAGCTTGTCCGGGACTAGCGGGAGATACGAGCAGTACTTC.

This clonotype showed up many times. This chain connects TRBV20-1 to TRBJ2-7, with unresolved D. Trimming stripped 2 bases from V and 2 bases from J, with 10 bases between. This CDR3 spans 13 amino acids. Germline CDR1 and CDR2: DFQATT and SNEGSKA (reference sequence). The CDR3 here is CSARKRSAYEQYF. CDR3 nucleotide sequence: TGCAGTGCTAGAAAACGTAGTGCCTACGAGCAGTACTTC.

This clonotype has a handful of counts. At one end the junction does not follow the germline gene, possibly because of a read error. The chain joins TRBV12-3 or TRBV12-4 to TRBJ2-5, with TRBD2 identical over 10 bases. This CDR3 comprises 14 residues. The CDR3 DNA reads TGTGCCAGCAGTGTAGCGGGAGGTGAGGAGACCCAGTACTTC. It yields the protein CASSVAGGEETQYF.

Only a few counts were recorded for this clonotype. This chain uses TRBV6-6 with TRBJ2-7, with TRBD2 matching over 7 bases. Trimming removed 2 bases from V and 6 bases from J; junction bases left unmatched: 4. Germline V gene sequence: CDR1 MNHNY, CDR2 SVGAGI (reference sequence). CDR3 size: 13 residues. The CDR3 loop reads CASSYLAVVEQYF. The CDR3 DNA reads as TGTGCCAGCAGTTACCTAGCGGTAGTCGAGCAGTACTTC.

The genes are TRBV19 and TRBJ2-5; 7 bases are a match to TRBD1. The CDR3 spans 13 residues. The germline V gene has CDR1 LNHDA and CDR2 SQIVND (reference sequence). V shed 6 bases and J 6 bases; nucleotides not matched to a gene: 7. CDR3: CASSLGTAQTQYF. In DNA, the CDR3 is TGTGCCAGTAGCCTCGGGACAGCCCAGACCCAGTACTTC.

There are a few counts of this clonotype. V gene TRBV19 combines with J gene TRBJ2-5, with a weak D call TRBD1 (6 bases). This CDR3 has 15 residues. The V gene lost 3 bases and the J gene lost 2 bases, with 13 bases spanning the gap. From germline, CDR1 is LNHDA and CDR2 SQIVND (reference sequence). CDR3 residues: CASSMSLTGQETQYF. The CDR3 bases are TGTGCCAGTAGTATGAGCCTGACAGGTCAAGAGACCCAGTACTTC.

V usage is TRBV20-1 and J usage is TRBJ2-7; D remains unclear. V lost 7 bases to trimming and J lost 0 bases, with 16 bases between them. CDR1 is DFQATT and CDR2 is SNEGSKA in the germline V gene (reference sequence). The CDR3 consists of 14 residues. The CDR3 DNA follows: TGCAGTGTCCCCCGGCTGAGAACCTCCTACGAGCAGTACTTC. Its protein product is CSVPRLRTSYEQYF.

This clonotype was detected many times. The chain has TRBV3-1 and TRBJ1-1; D unclear. This CDR3 comprises 15 residues. V lost 0 bases and J lost 1, with 9 bases in between. CDR1 is LGHDT and CDR2 is YNNKEL in the germline V gene (reference sequence). The CDR3 spells CASSQEGLGNTEAFF. CDR3 coding DNA: TGTGCCAGCAGCCAAGAGGGTTTGGGGAACACTGAAGCTTTCTTT. Full variable domain (missing parts from reference TRBV3-1 and TRBJ1-1): DTAVSQTPKYLVTQMGNDKSIKCEQNLGHDTMYWYKQDSKKFLKIMFSYNNKELIINETVPNRFSPKSPDKAHLNLHINSLELGDSAVYFCASSQEGLGNTEAFFGQGTRLTVV.

The rearrangement links TRBV5-1 to TRBJ2-2; 15 bases fit TRBD2. Germline lookup yields CDR1 SGHRS and CDR2 YFSETQ. This CDR3 has 19 residues. Losses at the gene ends were 4 bases for V and 4 bases for J; bases not matched to a gene: 11. This CDR3 is CASSPRGLAGGPSTGELFF. The CDR3 nucleotides read TGCGCCAGCAGCCCGAGAGGACTAGCGGGAGGGCCGAGCACCGGGGAGCTGTTTTTT.

The genes are TRBV6-1 and TRBJ2-1; 10 bases line up with TRBD2. Germline V gene data show CDR1 as MNHNS and CDR2 as SASEGT. Trimming cost V 5 bases and J 9 bases; bases outside gene matches: 13. The CDR3 has 16 residues. The CDR3 DNA follows: TGTGCCAGCAGTAGACTAGCGGGTACTAGTAACGGTGAGCAGTTCTTC. Encoded protein: CASSRLAGTSNGEQFF.

This clonotype was recorded many times. The genes are TRBV29-1 and TRBJ2-2, with D possibly being TRBD1 (5 bases). In germline, CDR1 is SQVTM, CDR2 ANQGSEA. The CDR3 runs to 16 residues. V was shortened by 4 bases and J by 3 bases, with 18 bases between the two germline ends. CDR3 DNA sequence: TGCAGCGTTGTAATATATGAGGCAGGGTACACCGGGGAGCTGTTTTTT. Amino acids: CSVVIYEAGYTGELFF.

This clonotype was detected a few times. The chain recombines TRBV11-2 with TRBJ2-3; D is possibly TRBD1 (7 bases). The V end lost 3 bases, the J end lost 2 bases, and 12 bases lay between the germline ends. This CDR3 is built from 15 residues. CDR1 is SGHAT, CDR2 FQNNGV, per germline. The CDR3 reads CASSFRGADTDTQYF. The CDR3 region has the DNA TGTGCCAGCAGCTTCAGGGGGGCCGACACAGATACGCAGTATTTT.

V is TRBV7-9 and J is TRBJ1-2, with a possible D match to TRBD1 (6 bases). CDR3 length: 15 amino acids. The ends were cut back, 3 bases at V and 7 bases at J, with 18 bases in the middle. Looked up from germline, CDR1 is SEHNR and CDR2 is FQNEAQ (reference sequence). The chain's CDR3 is CASSFSPGDRLGYTF. In DNA, the CDR3 is TGTGCCAGCAGCTTCAGCCCAGGGGATCGGCTTGGCTACACCTTC.

V gene TRBV5-1 combines with J gene TRBJ2-7, with TRBD1 as a possible D gene (6 bases). V lost 0 bases and J lost 0, with 16 bases in between. Germline V lookup: CDR1 SGHRS, CDR2 YFSETQ. The CDR3 is 17 amino acids. The CDR3 protein is CASSLGARTQGSYEQYF. For the CDR3, the DNA is TGCGCCAGCAGCTTGGGGGCCCGGACACAGGGCTCCTACGAGCAGTACTTC.

There are a few counts of this clonotype. V gene TRBV29-1 combines with J gene TRBJ2-2, with D perhaps TRBD1 (7 bases). Germline V gives CDR1 SQVTM, CDR2 ANQGSEA. With 0 bases removed from V and 1 base from J, the gap between germline ends came to 18 bases. The CDR3 has 18 amino acids. The CDR3 protein is CSVEDRIWGDRNTGELFF. CDR3 DNA: TGCAGCGTTGAAGATCGAATCTGGGGGGACAGGAACACCGGGGAGCTGTTTTTT.

The sample holds a few counts of this clonotype. CDR3 sequence reads: CASSPIPHETGSFYGYTF. CDR3 sequence (DNA): TGTGCCAGCTCACCGATTCCGCACGAGACAGGGAGTTTCTATGGCTACACCTTC. The chain couples TRBV18 to TRBJ1-2, with 7 bases aligning to TRBD1. V shed 3 bases, J shed 4 bases, and the junction held 17 bases outside the gene matches. The CDR3 is 18 residues long. Germline CDR1 KGHSH, CDR2 LQKENI.

This clonotype showed up many times. The chain uses TRBV5-1 and TRBJ2-1, with 7 nucleotides matching TRBD2. Germline V gene data show CDR1 as SGHRS and CDR2 as YFSETQ. The CDR3 spans 13 residues. Trimming at V came to 6 bases and at J to 9 bases, leaving 9 bases not matched to a gene. CDR3 sequence reads: CASNWEGPGEQFF. Here the CDR3 DNA reads TGCGCCAGCAACTGGGAGGGGCCGGGTGAGCAGTTCTTC.